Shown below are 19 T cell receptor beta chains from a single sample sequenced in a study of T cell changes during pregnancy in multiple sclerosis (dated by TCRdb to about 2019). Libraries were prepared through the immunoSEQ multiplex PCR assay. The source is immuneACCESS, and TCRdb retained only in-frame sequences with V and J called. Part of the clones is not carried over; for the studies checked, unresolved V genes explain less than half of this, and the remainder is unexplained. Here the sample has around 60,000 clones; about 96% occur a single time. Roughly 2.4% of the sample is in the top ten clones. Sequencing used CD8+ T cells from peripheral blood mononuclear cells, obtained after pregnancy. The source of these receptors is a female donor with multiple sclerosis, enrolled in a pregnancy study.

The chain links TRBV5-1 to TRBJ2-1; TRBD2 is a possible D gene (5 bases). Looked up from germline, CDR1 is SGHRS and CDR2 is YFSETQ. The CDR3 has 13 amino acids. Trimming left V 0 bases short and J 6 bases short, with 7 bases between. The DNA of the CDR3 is TGCGCCAGCAGCTTGGCTAGCTCCAATGAGCAGTTCTTC. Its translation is CASSLASSNEQFF.

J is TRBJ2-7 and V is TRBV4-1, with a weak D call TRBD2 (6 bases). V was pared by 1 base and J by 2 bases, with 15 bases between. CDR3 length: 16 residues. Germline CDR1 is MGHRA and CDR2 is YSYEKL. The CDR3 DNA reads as TGCGCCAGCAGCCAAGGGTTTAGCGGACCTACCTACGAGCAGTACTTC. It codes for CASSQGFSGPTYEQYF.

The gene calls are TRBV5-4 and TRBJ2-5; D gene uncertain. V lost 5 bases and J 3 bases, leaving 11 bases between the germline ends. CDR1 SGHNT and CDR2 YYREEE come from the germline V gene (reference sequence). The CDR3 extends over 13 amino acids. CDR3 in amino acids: CASRARGKETQYF. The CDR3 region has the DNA TGTGCCAGCAGGGCCCGCGGTAAAGAGACCCAGTACTTC. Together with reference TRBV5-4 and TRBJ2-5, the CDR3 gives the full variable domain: ETGVTQSPTHLIKTRGQQVTLRCSSQSGHNTVSWYQQALGQGPQFIFQYYREEENGRGNFPPRFSGLQFPNYSSELNVNALELDDSALYLCASRARGKETQYFGPGTRLLVL.

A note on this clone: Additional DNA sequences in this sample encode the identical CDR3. CDR3 sequence (DNA): TGTGCCAGCAGCCAAGTAATAAATCAGCCCCAGCATTTT. It specifies CASSQVINQPQHF. This chain joins TRBV4-2 and TRBJ1-5; D is unresolved. The CDR3 contains 13 residues. V was shortened by 1 base and J by 4 bases, with 5 bases between the two germline ends. Germline V gives CDR1 LGHNA, CDR2 YNFKEQ.

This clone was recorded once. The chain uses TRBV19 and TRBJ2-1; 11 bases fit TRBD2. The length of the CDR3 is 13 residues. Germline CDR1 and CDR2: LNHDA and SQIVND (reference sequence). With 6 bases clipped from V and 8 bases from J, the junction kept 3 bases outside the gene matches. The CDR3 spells CASRTSGEYEQFF. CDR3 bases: TGTGCCAGTAGGACTAGCGGGGAATATGAGCAGTTCTTC.

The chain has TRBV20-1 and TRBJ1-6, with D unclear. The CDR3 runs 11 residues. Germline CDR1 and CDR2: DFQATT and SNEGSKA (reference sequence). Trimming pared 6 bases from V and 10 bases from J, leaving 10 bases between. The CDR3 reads CSAKEGSPLHF. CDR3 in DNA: TGCAGTGCAAAGGAGGGATCACCCCTCCACTTT.

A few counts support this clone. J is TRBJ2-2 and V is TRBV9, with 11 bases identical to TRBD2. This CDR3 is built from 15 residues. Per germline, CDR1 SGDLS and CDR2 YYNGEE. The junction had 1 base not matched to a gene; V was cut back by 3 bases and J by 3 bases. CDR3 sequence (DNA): TGTGCCAGCAGCGAACTAGCGGGGGACACCGGGGAGCTGTTTTTT. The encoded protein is CASSELAGDTGELFF.

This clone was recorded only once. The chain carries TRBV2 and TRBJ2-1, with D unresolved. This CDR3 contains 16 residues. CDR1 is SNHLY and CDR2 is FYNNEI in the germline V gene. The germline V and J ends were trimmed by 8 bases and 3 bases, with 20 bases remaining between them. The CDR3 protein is CASQTVNVGHYNEQFF. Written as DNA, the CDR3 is TGTGCCAGCCAAACCGTCAACGTTGGGCACTACAATGAGCAGTTCTTC. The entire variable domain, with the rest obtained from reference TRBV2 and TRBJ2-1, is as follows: EPEVTQTPSHQVTQMGQEVILRCVPISNHLYFYWYRQILGQKVEFLVSFYNNEISEKSEIFDDQFSVERPDGSNFTLKIRSTKLEDSAMYFCASQTVNVGHYNEQFFGPGTRLTVL.

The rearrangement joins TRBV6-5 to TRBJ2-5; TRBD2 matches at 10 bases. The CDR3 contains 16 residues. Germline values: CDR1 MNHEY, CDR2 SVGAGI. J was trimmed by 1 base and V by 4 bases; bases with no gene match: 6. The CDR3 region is CASSWRPSGSQETQYF. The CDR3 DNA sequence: TGTGCCAGCAGTTGGCGGCCTAGCGGGAGCCAAGAGACCCAGTACTTC.

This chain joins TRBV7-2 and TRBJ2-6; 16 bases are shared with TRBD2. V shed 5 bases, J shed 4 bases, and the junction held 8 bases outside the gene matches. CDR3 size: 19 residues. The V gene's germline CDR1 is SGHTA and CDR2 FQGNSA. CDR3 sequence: CASSAGLAGGVGGANVLTF. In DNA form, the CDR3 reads TGTGCCAGCAGCGCGGGACTAGCGGGAGGGGTAGGAGGGGCCAACGTCCTGACTTTC.

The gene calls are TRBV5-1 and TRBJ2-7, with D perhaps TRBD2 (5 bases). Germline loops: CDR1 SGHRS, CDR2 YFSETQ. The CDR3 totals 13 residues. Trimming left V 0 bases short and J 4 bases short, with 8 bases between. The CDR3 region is CASSLGAEYEQYF. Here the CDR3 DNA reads TGCGCCAGCAGCTTGGGAGCGGAGTACGAGCAGTACTTC.

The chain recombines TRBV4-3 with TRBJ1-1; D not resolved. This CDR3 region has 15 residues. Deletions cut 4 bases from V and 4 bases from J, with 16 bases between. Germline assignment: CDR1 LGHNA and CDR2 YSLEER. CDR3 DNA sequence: TGCGCCAGCAGCCGCTACCTCTCCCCGGGCACTGAAGCTTTCTTT. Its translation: CASSRYLSPGTEAFF.

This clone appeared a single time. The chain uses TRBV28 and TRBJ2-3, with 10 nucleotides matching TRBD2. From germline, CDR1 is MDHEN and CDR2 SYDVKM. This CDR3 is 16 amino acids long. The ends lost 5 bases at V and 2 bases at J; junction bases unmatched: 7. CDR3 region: CASSEDSGRYTDTQYF. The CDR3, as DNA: TGTGCCAGCAGTGAAGATAGCGGGAGGTACACAGATACGCAGTATTTT.

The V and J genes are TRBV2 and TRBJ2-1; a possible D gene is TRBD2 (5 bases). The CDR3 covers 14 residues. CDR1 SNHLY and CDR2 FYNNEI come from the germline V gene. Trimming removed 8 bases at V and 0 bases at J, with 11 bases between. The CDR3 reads CASYSVSSYNEQFF. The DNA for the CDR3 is TGTGCCAGCTATAGCGTGAGCTCCTACAATGAGCAGTTCTTC.

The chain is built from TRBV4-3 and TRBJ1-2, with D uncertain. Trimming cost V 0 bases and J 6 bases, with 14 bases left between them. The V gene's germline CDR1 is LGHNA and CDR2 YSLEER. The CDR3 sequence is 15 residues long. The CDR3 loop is CASSQDRDLFNGYTF. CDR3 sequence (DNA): TGCGCCAGCAGCCAAGATCGAGATCTATTTAATGGCTACACCTTC.

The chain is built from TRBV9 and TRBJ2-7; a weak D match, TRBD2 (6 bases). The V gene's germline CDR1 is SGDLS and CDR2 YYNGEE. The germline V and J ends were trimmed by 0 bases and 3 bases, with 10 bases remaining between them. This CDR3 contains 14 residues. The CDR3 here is CASSVGGVGYEQYF. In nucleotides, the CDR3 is TGTGCCAGCAGCGTAGGGGGGGTGGGCTACGAGCAGTACTTC.

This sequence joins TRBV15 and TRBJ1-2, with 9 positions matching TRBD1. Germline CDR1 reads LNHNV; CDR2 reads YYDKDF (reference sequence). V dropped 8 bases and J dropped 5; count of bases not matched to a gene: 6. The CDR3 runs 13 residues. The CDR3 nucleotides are TGTGCCACCGTCGACAGGGGGAATTATGGCTACACCTTC. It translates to CATVDRGNYGYTF.

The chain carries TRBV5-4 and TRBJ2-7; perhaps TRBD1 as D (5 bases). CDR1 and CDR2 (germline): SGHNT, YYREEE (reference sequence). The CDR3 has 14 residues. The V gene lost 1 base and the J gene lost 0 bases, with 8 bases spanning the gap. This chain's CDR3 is CASSLSDSSYEQYF. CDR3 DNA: TGTGCCAGCAGCTTGTCCGACAGCTCCTACGAGCAGTACTTC. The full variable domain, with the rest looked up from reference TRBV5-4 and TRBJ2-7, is ETGVTQSPTHLIKTRGQQVTLRCSSQSGHNTVSWYQQALGQGPQFIFQYYREEENGRGNFPPRFSGLQFPNYSSELNVNALELDDSALYLCASSLSDSSYEQYFGPGTRLTVT.

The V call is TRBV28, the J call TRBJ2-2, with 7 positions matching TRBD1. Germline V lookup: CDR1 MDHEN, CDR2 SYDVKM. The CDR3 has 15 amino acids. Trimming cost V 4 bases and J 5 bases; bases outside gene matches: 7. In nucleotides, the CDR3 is TGTGCCAGCAGTTACAGGGGAGCTAGGACCGGGGAGCTGTTTTTT. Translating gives CASSYRGARTGELFF. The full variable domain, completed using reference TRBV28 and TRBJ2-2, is DVKVTQSSRYLVKRTGEKVFLECVQDMDHENMFWYRQDPGLGLRLIYFSYDVKMKEKGDIPEGYSVSREKKERFSLILESASTNQTSMYLCASSYRGARTGELFFGEGSRLTVL.